This TCR beta chain was retrieved from a study of T cells in Graves' hyperthyroidism and ophthalmopathy. Study results and caveats: Expanded thyroid clonotypes (above 0.001) were mostly also found in blood.

10 ml of fresh peripheral blood supplied the PBMCs. The table lists this clonotype with many counts. Its antigen is undetermined. TCR beta CDR3 regions were amplified from RNA transcripts. The HTBI primer set served for first-round RT-PCR of the TCR CDR3. TCRdb reprocessed the multiplex PCR reads via MiXCR and lists one record per CDR3 protein. Of about 740,000 distinct CDR3 sequences in the sample, around 15% are singletons; the top ten hold about 9.4%. Source material: blood. The receptor's source is a woman younger than 35 with Graves' hyperthyroidism.

The CDR3 reads CASSPGLGNNEQFF. The CDR3 DNA is TGTGCCAGCAGTCCCGGACTAGGGAACAATGAGCAGTTCTTC. The chain couples TRBV28 to TRBJ2-1; TRBD2 matches at 7 bases. From germline, CDR1 is MDHEN and CDR2 SYDVKM. This CDR3 region has 14 residues. With V trimmed by 5 bases and J by 5 bases, 6 bases remained unmatched. The full variable domain, in which reference TRBV28 and TRBJ2-1 provide the parts outside the CDR3, is DVKVTQSSRYLVKRTGEKVFLECVQDMDHENMFWYRQDPGLGLRLIYFSYDVKMKEKGDIPEGYSVSREKKERFSLILESASTNQTSMYLCASSPGLGNNEQFFGPGTRLTVL.